This T cell receptor beta chain was identified in a study of tumor-infiltrating lymphocytes in oesophageal squamous cell carcinoma. The CDR3 consists of 17 residues. Germline-derived CDR1 and CDR2 are LNHDA and SQIVND (reference sequence). TCRdb reanalysed the PCR reads using MiXCR and keeps one entry per CDR3 protein. The data contain some 12,000 distinct CDR3 sequences, around 60% of them seen just once; the ten biggest clones take up around 30%. This TCR came from a male donor with esophageal squamous cell carcinoma. Sequencing input: esophageal tumor tissue. The rearrangement links TRBV19 to TRBJ2-3, with D unresolved. The tail of the sequence fits TRBJ2-7 better, so the J call may be wrong. The CDR3 DNA reads TGTGCCAGTAGTATAGGGAAGCGAGAGAGCTCCTACAATGAGCAGTACTTC. It translates to CASSIGKRESSYNEQYF.